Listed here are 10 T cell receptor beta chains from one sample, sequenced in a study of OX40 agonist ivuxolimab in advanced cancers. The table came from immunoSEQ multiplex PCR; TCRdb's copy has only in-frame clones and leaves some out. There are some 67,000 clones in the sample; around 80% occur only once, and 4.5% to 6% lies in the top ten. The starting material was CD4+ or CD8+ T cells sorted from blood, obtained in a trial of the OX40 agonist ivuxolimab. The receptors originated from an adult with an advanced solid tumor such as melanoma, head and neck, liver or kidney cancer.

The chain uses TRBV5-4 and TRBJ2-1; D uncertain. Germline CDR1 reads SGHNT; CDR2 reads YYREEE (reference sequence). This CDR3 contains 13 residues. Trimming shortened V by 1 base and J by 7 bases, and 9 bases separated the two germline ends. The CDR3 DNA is TGTGCCAGCAGCTTGTCCGCATGGAATGAGCAGTTCTTC. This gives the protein CASSLSAWNEQFF.

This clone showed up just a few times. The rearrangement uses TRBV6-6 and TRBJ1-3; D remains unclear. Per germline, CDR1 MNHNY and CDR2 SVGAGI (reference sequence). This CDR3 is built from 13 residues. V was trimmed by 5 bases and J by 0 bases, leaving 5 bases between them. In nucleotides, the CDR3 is TGTGCCAGCAGTACCAGCTCTGGAAACACCATATATTTT. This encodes CASSTSSGNTIYF.

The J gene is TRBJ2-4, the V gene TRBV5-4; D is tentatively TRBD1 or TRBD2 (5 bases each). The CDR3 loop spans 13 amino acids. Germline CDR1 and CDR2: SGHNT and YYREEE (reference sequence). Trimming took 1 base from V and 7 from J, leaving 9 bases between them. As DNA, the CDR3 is TGTGCCAGCAGCTTGCAGGGACCCAACATTCAGTACTTC. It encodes CASSLQGPNIQYF.

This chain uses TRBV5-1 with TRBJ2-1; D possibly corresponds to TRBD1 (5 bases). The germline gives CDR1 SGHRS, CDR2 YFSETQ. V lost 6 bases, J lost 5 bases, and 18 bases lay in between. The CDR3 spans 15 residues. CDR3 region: CASNAAWGSHNEQFF. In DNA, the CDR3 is TGCGCCAGCAATGCCGCCTGGGGCAGCCACAATGAGCAGTTCTTC.

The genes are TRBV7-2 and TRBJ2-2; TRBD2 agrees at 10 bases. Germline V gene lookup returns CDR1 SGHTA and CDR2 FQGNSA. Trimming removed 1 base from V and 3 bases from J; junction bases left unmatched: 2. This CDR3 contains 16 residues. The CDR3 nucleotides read TGTGCCAGCAGCTTAGGGAGCGGGAGGGACACCGGGGAGCTGTTTTTT. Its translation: CASSLGSGRDTGELFF.

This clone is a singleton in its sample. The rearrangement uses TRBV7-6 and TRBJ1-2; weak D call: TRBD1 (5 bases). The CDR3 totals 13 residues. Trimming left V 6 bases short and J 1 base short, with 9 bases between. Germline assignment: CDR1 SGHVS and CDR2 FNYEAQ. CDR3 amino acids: CASSSDSNYGYTF. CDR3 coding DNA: TGTGCCAGCAGTTCAGACAGTAACTATGGCTACACCTTC.

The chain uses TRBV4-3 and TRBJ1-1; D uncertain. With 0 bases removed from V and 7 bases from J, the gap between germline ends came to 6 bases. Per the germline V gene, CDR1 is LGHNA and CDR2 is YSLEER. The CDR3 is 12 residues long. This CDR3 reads CASSQEGNEAFF. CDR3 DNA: TGCGCCAGCAGCCAAGAGGGGAATGAAGCTTTCTTT.

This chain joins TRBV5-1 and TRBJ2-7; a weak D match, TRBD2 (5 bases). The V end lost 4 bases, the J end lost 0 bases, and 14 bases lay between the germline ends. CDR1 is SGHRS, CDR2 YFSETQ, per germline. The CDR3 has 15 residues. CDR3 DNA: TGCGCCAGCAGCCCGCGGACTTCTAGCTCCTACGAGCAGTACTTC. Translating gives CASSPRTSSSYEQYF.

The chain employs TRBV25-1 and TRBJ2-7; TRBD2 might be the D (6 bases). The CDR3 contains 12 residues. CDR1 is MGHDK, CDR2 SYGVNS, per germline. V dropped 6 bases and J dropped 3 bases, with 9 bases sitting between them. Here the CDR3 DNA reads TGTGCCAGCAGCGCGGGGCTCTACGAGCAGTACGTC. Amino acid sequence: CASSAGLYEQYV.

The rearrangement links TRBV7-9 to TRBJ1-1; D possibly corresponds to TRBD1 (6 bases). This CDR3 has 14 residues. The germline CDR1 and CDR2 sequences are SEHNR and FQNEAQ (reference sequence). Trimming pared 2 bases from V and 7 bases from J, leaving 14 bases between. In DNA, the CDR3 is TGTGCCAGCAGCTTAATCCCTTCGACAGGTGAAGCTTTCTTT. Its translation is CASSLIPSTGEAFF. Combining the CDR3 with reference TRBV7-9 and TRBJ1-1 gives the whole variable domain DTGVSQNPRHKITKRGQNVTFRCDPISEHNRLYWYRQTLGQGPEFLTYFQNEAQLEKSRLLSDRFSAERPKGSFSTLEIQRTEQGDSAMYLCASSLIPSTGEAFFGQGTRLTVV.